Presented here are 30 T cell receptor beta chains from one specimen sequenced in a study of blood T cell repertoires in COVID-19. The assay was immunoSEQ multiplex PCR, and TCRdb's table has in-frame clones only and misses some. This sample has approximately 290,000 clones, with about 89% found just once. Specimen: peripheral blood. The receptors here all came from a young man with acute or convalescent COVID-19.

This chain uses TRBV4-1 with TRBJ2-7, with 9 bases aligning to TRBD1. This CDR3 has 15 residues. The V and J ends lost 3 bases and 2 bases, in that order; junction bases with no gene match: 5. The germline V gene encodes CDR1 MGHRA and CDR2 YSYEKL. The CDR3 loop reads CASSHAGTGTYEQYF. In DNA form, the CDR3 reads TGCGCCAGCAGCCATGCCGGGACAGGGACCTACGAGCAGTACTTC.

In its sample, this clone was seen once. This chain uses TRBV9 with TRBJ2-3; D possibly corresponds to TRBD2 (5 bases). The CDR3 sequence is 15 residues long. Trimming removed 4 bases at V and 1 base at J, with 13 bases between. Germline values: CDR1 SGDLS, CDR2 YYNGEE. In DNA form, the CDR3 reads TGTGCCAGCAGCAAGATCAGTAGCGGCACAGATACGCAGTATTTT. Its protein is CASSKISSGTDTQYF. The full variable domain, in which reference TRBV9 and TRBJ2-3 provide the parts outside the CDR3, is DSGVTQTPKHLITATGQRVTLRCSPRSGDLSVYWYQQSLDQGLQFLIQYYNGEERAKGNILERFSAQQFPDLHSELNLSSLELGDSALYFCASSKISSGTDTQYFGPGTRLTVL.

The chain joins TRBV7-2 to TRBJ2-7; tentatively, D is TRBD1 (6 bases). Per the germline V gene, CDR1 is SGHTA and CDR2 is FQGNSA. The V gene lost 5 bases and the J gene lost 1 base, with 15 bases spanning the gap. This CDR3 spans 15 amino acids. This chain's CDR3 is CASSRYRDASYEQYF. In DNA form, the CDR3 reads TGTGCCAGCAGCCGGTACAGGGACGCGTCCTACGAGCAGTACTTC.

The chain combines TRBV18 with TRBJ1-6; TRBD1 aligns across 9 bases. CDR1 is KGHSH, CDR2 LQKENI, per germline. The CDR3 loop spans 15 amino acids. V gave up 2 bases and J gave up 8 bases; unmatched junction bases: 4. CDR3 sequence reads: CASSPMRQGDSPLHF. The CDR3 DNA reads as TGTGCCAGCTCACCAATGAGACAGGGGGATTCACCCCTCCACTTT.

V is TRBV7-2 and J is TRBJ1-1; no firm D call. The CDR3 has 16 residues. In germline, CDR1 is SGHTA, CDR2 FQGNSA. Deletions cut 2 bases from V and 3 bases from J, with 16 bases between. The CDR3 DNA reads as TGTGCCAGCAGCTTATTTTTCTCCGCGGAGGACACTGAAGCTTTCTTT. Protein sequence: CASSLFFSAEDTEAFF.

V usage is TRBV6-5 and J usage is TRBJ1-2; weak D call: TRBD1 (5 bases). The CDR3 contains 13 residues. Germline CDR1 and CDR2: MNHEY and SVGAGI. The V end lost 4 bases, the J end lost 7 bases, and 13 bases lay between the germline ends. The CDR3 DNA follows: TGTGCCAGCAGTTCCGAAAACAGGATTGGCTACACCTTC. Its translation: CASSSENRIGYTF.

The CDR3 here is CASSARRGNEQFF. The CDR3 region has the DNA TGTGCCAGCAGCGCCCGGCGGGGGAATGAGCAGTTCTTC. This chain links TRBV5-8 with TRBJ2-1; 7 nucleotides line up with TRBD2. The ends lost 4 bases at V and 7 bases at J; junction bases unmatched: 5. The CDR3 extends over 13 amino acids. Germline loops: CDR1 SGHTS, CDR2 YDEGEE.

The rearrangement uses TRBV12-5 and TRBJ1-5; D is possibly TRBD1 (6 bases). The CDR3 extends over 17 amino acids. V was pared by 0 bases and J by 5 bases, with 17 bases between. From germline, CDR1 is LGHNT and CDR2 FRNRAP. This CDR3 reads CASGLVQSRTVDQPQHF. DNA of the CDR3: TGTGCTAGTGGTTTGGTTCAGAGTCGGACAGTAGATCAGCCCCAGCATTTT.

J is TRBJ1-3 and V is TRBV19, with a tentative D call TRBD1 (5 bases). The ends were cut back, 3 bases at V and 0 bases at J, with 15 bases in the middle. Germline V lookup: CDR1 LNHDA, CDR2 SQIVND (reference sequence). CDR3 length: 17 amino acids. The CDR3 loop is CASSIRGDPLSGNTIYF. CDR3 nucleotides: TGTGCCAGTAGTATCCGGGGGGACCCCCTCTCTGGAAACACCATATATTTT.

The V and J genes are TRBV5-1 and TRBJ2-3; a possible D gene is TRBD2 (5 bases). The V end lost 4 bases, the J end lost 1 base, and 13 bases lay between the germline ends. Germline V CDR1 and CDR2: SGHRS, YFSETQ. This CDR3 has 15 residues. Here the CDR3 reads CASSIRTGGTDTQYF. The CDR3, as DNA: TGCGCCAGCAGCATTCGGACCGGGGGCACAGATACGCAGTATTTT.

This clone has a single count. The chain has TRBV9 and TRBJ1-6; 7 bases align to TRBD1. From germline, CDR1 is SGDLS and CDR2 YYNGEE. The CDR3 runs 15 residues. The J segment lost 9 bases and the V segment lost 3 bases, leaving 9 bases of the junction unmatched. The CDR3 sequence is CASSAEGAGGSPLHF. The CDR3 DNA is TGTGCCAGCAGCGCAGAGGGGGCCGGGGGTTCACCCCTCCACTTT. The entire variable domain, with the rest obtained from reference TRBV9 and TRBJ1-6, is as follows: DSGVTQTPKHLITATGQRVTLRCSPRSGDLSVYWYQQSLDQGLQFLIQYYNGEERAKGNILERFSAQQFPDLHSELNLSSLELGDSALYFCASSAEGAGGSPLHFGNGTRLTVT.

This clone was observed a few times. This sequence joins TRBV5-1 and TRBJ1-5; D remains ambiguous. V was trimmed by 7 bases and J by 3 bases, leaving 11 bases between them. CDR1 SGHRS and CDR2 YFSETQ come from the germline V gene. The CDR3 runs to 13 residues. CDR3 region: CASRAGNNQPQHF. CDR3 DNA sequence: TGCGCCAGCCGGGCGGGGAACAATCAGCCCCAGCATTTT.

The chain links TRBV27 to TRBJ1-1, with D unclear. V lost 3 bases, J lost 3 bases, and 14 bases lay in between. The CDR3 runs 15 residues. The germline gives CDR1 MNHEY, CDR2 SMNVEV (reference sequence). The DNA of the CDR3 is TGTGCCAGCAGTTTGGCAAGAGAGAGGTACACTGAAGCTTTCTTT. Translated, it gives CASSLARERYTEAFF.

V is TRBV28 and J is TRBJ2-1; 9 nucleotides line up with TRBD2. The junction had 5 bases not matched to a gene; V was cut back by 2 bases and J by 9 bases. The CDR3 is 14 amino acids. Germline CDR1 MDHEN, CDR2 SYDVKM. CDR3: CASSLMREGPEQFF. The CDR3, as DNA: TGTGCCAGCAGTTTAATGCGGGAGGGGCCTGAGCAGTTCTTC. Filled out from reference TRBV28 and TRBJ2-1, the complete variable domain reads DVKVTQSSRYLVKRTGEKVFLECVQDMDHENMFWYRQDPGLGLRLIYFSYDVKMKEKGDIPEGYSVSREKKERFSLILESASTNQTSMYLCASSLMREGPEQFFGPGTRLTVL.

The chain couples TRBV29-1 to TRBJ2-7, with D uncertain. In germline, CDR1 is SQVTM, CDR2 ANQGSEA. The CDR3 is 14 amino acids. V shed 6 bases and J shed 2 bases, with 17 bases lying between them. CDR3 bases: TGCAGCGTCACCAAAACCCGCGAACCCTACGAGCAGTACTTC. As protein: CSVTKTREPYEQYF.

This sequence joins TRBV4-2 and TRBJ1-1; 7 nucleotides agree with TRBD1. J gave up 4 bases and V 3 bases, and 5 bases lay outside the gene matches. The CDR3 totals 14 residues. CDR1 LGHNA and CDR2 YNFKEQ come from the germline V gene. The CDR3 region is CASSQTQGLTEAFF. As DNA, the CDR3 is TGTGCCAGCAGCCAGACACAGGGGCTCACTGAAGCTTTCTTT.

This clone was seen more than once but under ten times. The gene calls are TRBV6-1 and TRBJ2-7; D gene unclear. Deletions cut 4 bases from V and 7 bases from J, with 14 bases between. Germline CDR1 and CDR2: MNHNS and SASEGT. The CDR3 totals 13 residues. CDR3 residues: CASSAAPSGEQYF. The CDR3 DNA is TGTGCCAGCAGTGCAGCCCCGTCCGGGGAGCAGTACTTC.

The chain combines TRBV7-3 with TRBJ2-3; the match to TRBD2 covers 12 bases. The V segment lost 2 bases and the J segment 5 bases; nucleotides outside the gene matches: 5. The germline V gene encodes CDR1 SGHTA and CDR2 FQGTGA. The CDR3 sequence is 16 residues long. The CDR3, as DNA: TGTGCCAGCAGCTTACTAGCGGGAGGGCCGGGAGATACGCAGTATTTT. Its protein is CASSLLAGGPGDTQYF. Complete variable domain (other parts from reference TRBV7-3 and TRBJ2-3): GAGVSQTPSNKVTEKGKYVELRCDPISGHTALYWYRQSLGQGPEFLIYFQGTGAADDSGLPNDRFFAVRPEGSVSTLKIQRTERGDSAVYLCASSLLAGGPGDTQYFGPGTRLTVL.

This chain uses TRBV20-1 with TRBJ1-1; TRBD1 matches 7 bases. This CDR3 region has 16 residues. Unmatched junction bases numbered 11, after V lost 3 bases and J lost 1 base. The germline gives CDR1 DFQATT, CDR2 SNEGSKA (reference sequence). The CDR3 loop is CSASFWGRTGNTEAFF. For the CDR3, the DNA is TGCAGTGCTAGTTTTTGGGGCCGGACAGGGAACACTGAAGCTTTCTTT.

The chain is built from TRBV10-3 and TRBJ2-3, with TRBD2 identical over 10 bases. Germline-derived CDR1 and CDR2 are ENHRY and SYGVKD. This CDR3 has 13 amino acids. J was trimmed by 5 bases and V by 6 bases; bases with no gene match: 2. This CDR3 reads CAIREREGDTQYF. CDR3 nucleotides: TGTGCCATCAGAGAGCGGGAGGGAGATACGCAGTATTTT.

The CDR3 sequence is CASSGQATEQYF. Here the CDR3 DNA reads TGTGCCAGCAGTGGGCAGGCCACAGAGCAGTACTTC. The chain joins TRBV2 to TRBJ2-7; the D is unclear. This CDR3 has 12 residues. V lost 4 bases and J 7 bases, leaving 11 bases between the germline ends. Germline V gene data show CDR1 as SNHLY and CDR2 as FYNNEI.

The CDR3 spells CASSPIQVTGELFF. The CDR3 nucleotides are TGTGCCAGCAGCCCTATACAGGTCACCGGGGAGCTGTTTTTT. The chain is built from TRBV3-1 (or the pseudogene TRBV3-2) and TRBJ2-2; possibly TRBD1 for D (5 bases). Trimming shortened V by 4 bases and J by 4 bases, and 10 bases separated the two germline ends. Germline V CDR1 and CDR2: LGHDT, YNNKEL (reference sequence). The CDR3 has 14 residues.

This clone has just a few counts. The rearrangement links TRBV5-1 to TRBJ1-5, with D possibly being TRBD1 (5 bases). CDR3 length: 13 residues. The germline V gene has CDR1 SGHRS and CDR2 YFSETQ. Between the trimmed V and J ends, which lost 0 bases and 10 bases, there was a span of 11 bases. The CDR3 DNA reads TGCGCCAGCAGCTTGGGGCAGGGTGAACCCCAGCATTTT. Amino acid sequence: CASSLGQGEPQHF.

The V call is TRBV9, the J call TRBJ2-3, with D tentatively TRBD1 (6 bases). CDR3 length: 14 residues. Germline V CDR1 and CDR2: SGDLS, YYNGEE. V shed 1 base and J shed 4 bases, with 10 bases lying between them. CDR3 sequence: CASSVQGNPDTQYF. Here the CDR3 DNA reads TGTGCCAGCAGCGTACAGGGGAACCCAGATACGCAGTATTTT.

The chain is built from TRBV6-5 and TRBJ2-2; 8 bases fit TRBD2. The germline CDR1 and CDR2 sequences are MNHEY and SVGAGI. This CDR3 contains 16 residues. With V trimmed by 4 bases and J by 4 bases, 8 bases remained unmatched. The CDR3 DNA follows: TGTGCCAGCAGTTGGTGGCGGGGGGCGCCCACCGGGGAGCTGTTTTTT. This encodes CASSWWRGAPTGELFF.

The chain carries TRBV6-5 and TRBJ1-2; TRBD1 might be the D (6 bases). This CDR3 spans 12 amino acids. V lost 6 bases, J lost 7 bases, and 12 bases lay in between. From germline, CDR1 is MNHEY and CDR2 SVGAGI. The CDR3 sequence: CASSLDRTGYTF. The CDR3, as DNA: TGTGCCAGCAGCCTCGACAGGACTGGCTACACCTTC.

The genes are TRBV6-6 and TRBJ2-3; 10 bases line up with TRBD2. Losses at the gene ends were 5 bases for V and 4 bases for J; bases not matched to a gene: 12. There are 17 residues in the CDR3. The germline CDR1 and CDR2 sequences are MNHNY and SVGAGI (reference sequence). This CDR3 reads CASSPLRLAGVPDTQYF. The CDR3 nucleotides read TGTGCCAGCAGTCCACTAAGGCTAGCGGGAGTGCCAGATACGCAGTATTTT.

The chain recombines TRBV28 with TRBJ2-7; D perhaps matches TRBD1 (6 bases). V was trimmed by 3 bases and J by 5 bases, leaving 20 bases between them. The CDR3 extends over 16 amino acids. Germline-derived CDR1 and CDR2 are MDHEN and SYDVKM. CDR3 region: CASSFQGWGSVNEQYF. The CDR3 nucleotides are TGTGCCAGCAGTTTTCAGGGGTGGGGTTCGGTGAACGAGCAGTACTTC. Supplemented by reference TRBV28 and TRBJ2-7, the full variable domain reads DVKVTQSSRYLVKRTGEKVFLECVQDMDHENMFWYRQDPGLGLRLIYFSYDVKMKEKGDIPEGYSVSREKKERFSLILESASTNQTSMYLCASSFQGWGSVNEQYFGPGTRLTVT.

This clone was observed a single time. Additional DNA sequences in this sample encode the identical CDR3. This chain joins TRBV9 and TRBJ2-1; D is ambiguous. Germline assignment: CDR1 SGDLS and CDR2 YYNGEE. The CDR3 has 13 amino acids. V was pared by 0 bases and J by 5 bases, with 6 bases between. The DNA of the CDR3 is TGTGCCAGCAGCGTAGGACTTGACAATGAGCAGTTCTTC. Translating gives CASSVGLDNEQFF.

The gene calls are TRBV6-4 and TRBJ1-1, with D perhaps matching TRBD1 (5 bases). This CDR3 spans 14 amino acids. Trimming cost V 4 bases and J 0 bases, with 9 bases left between them. Germline V lookup: CDR1 MRHNA, CDR2 SNTAGT. Here the CDR3 reads CASSVGHLNTEAFF. CDR3 sequence (DNA): TGTGCCAGCAGTGTCGGACACCTGAACACTGAAGCTTTCTTT.